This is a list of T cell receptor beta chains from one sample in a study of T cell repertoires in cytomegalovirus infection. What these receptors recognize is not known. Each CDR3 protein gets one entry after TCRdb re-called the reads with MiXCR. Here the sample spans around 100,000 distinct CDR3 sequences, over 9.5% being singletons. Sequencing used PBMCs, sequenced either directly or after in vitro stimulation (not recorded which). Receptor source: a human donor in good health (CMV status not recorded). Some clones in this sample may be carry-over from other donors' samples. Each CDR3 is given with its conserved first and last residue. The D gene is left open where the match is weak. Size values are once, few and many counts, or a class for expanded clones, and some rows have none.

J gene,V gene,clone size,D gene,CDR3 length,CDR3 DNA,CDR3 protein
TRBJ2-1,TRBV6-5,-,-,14,TGTGCCAGCAGTTACTTCCCGGGGTCAGATGAGCAGTTCTTC,CASSYFPGSDEQFF
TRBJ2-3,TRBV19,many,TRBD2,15,TGTGCCAGTAGTACGGGACTAGCGGAGACAGATACGCAGTATTTT,CASSTGLAETDTQYF
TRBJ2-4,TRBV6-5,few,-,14,TGTGCCAGCCAACCCGAGGCTACTGTTAACATTCAGTACTTC,CASQPEATVNIQYF
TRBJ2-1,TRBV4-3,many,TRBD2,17,TGCGCCAGCAGCCAAGATCTGGTAGCGGGAGGGCCTGGTGAGCAGTTCTTC,CASSQDLVAGGPGEQFF
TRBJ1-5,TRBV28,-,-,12,TGTGCCAGCCGGGACATATTAAGGCCCCAGCATTTT,CASRDILRPQHF
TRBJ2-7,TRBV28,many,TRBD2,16,TGTGCCAGCAGAATCCATGGAGCGGGGGGGCTCTACGAGCAGTACTTC,CASRIHGAGGLYEQYF
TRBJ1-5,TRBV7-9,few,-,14,TGTGCCAGCTCACGGACCCCGAGCAATCAGCCCCAGCATTTT,CASSRTPSNQPQHF
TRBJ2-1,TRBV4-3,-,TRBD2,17,TGCGCCAGCAGCCAAGGGAGGTGGACTAGCGGGAGGAATGAGCAGTTCTTC,CASSQGRWTSGRNEQFF
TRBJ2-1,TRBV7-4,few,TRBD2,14,TGTGCCAGCAGCGAGGGACTAGCGATCGATGAGCAGTTCTTC,CASSEGLAIDEQFF
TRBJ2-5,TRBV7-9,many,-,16,TGTGCCAGCAGCGCGTCGAAGAGATATGTGGGGGAGACCCAGTACTTC,CASSASKRYVGETQYF
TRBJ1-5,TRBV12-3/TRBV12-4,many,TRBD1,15,TGTGCCAGCAGGATCGGGACAGGGGTTGAGCAGCCCCAGCATTTT,CASRIGTGVEQPQHF
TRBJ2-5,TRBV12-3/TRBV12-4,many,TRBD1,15,TGTGCCAGCACACCCGGGACAGGGCGCCAAGAGACCCAGTACTTC,CASTPGTGRQETQYF
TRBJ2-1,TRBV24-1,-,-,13,TGTGCCACCAGTGCGCCCTACCAGGATGAGCAGTTCTTC,CATSAPYQDEQFF
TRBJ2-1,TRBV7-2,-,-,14,TGTGCCAGCAGCTTCTACGGATTCTACAATGAGCAGTTCTTC,CASSFYGFYNEQFF
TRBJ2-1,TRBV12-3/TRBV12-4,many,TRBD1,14,TGTGCCAGCAGTCCCCCGGGACAGGGGGCGCGGCAGTTCTTC,CASSPPGQGARQFF
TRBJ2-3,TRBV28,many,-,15,TGTGCCAGCAGTCCCCGACGTCTGATCACAGATACGCAGTATTTT,CASSPRRLITDTQYF
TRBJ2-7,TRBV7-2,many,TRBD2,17,TGTGCCAGCAGCCCAGGGGCTAGCGGGAGGAGCTCCTACGAGCAGTACTTC,CASSPGASGRSSYEQYF
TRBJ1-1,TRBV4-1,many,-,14,TGCGCCAGCAGCCAAGAAAGTGGAGGGGATGAAGCTTTCTTT,CASSQESGGDEAFF
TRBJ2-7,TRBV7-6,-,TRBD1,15,TGTGCCAGCAGCCCTCAGGGGGCCTCATCCTACGAGCAGTACTTC,CASSPQGASSYEQYF
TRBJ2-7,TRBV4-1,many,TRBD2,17,TGCGCCAGCAGCCCCGGACTAGCGGGAGTAGGCTCCTACGAGCAGTACTTC,CASSPGLAGVGSYEQYF
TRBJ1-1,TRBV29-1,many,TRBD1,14,TGCAGCGTTGGATACACAGGGTCAGGGGGTGAAGCTTTCTTT,CSVGYTGSGGEAFF
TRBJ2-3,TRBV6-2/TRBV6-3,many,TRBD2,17,TGTGCCAGCAGCCAACCACTTAGCGGGGGTCTCACAGATACGCAGTATTTT,CASSQPLSGGLTDTQYF
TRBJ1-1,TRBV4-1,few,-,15,TGCGCCAGCAGCCAAGAGACAAGTCAAAAATATGAAGCTTTCTTT,CASSQETSQKYEAFF
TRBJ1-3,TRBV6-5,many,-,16,TGTGCCAGCACCCTCCGGTGGGAGTTCTCTGGAAACACCATATATTTT,CASTLRWEFSGNTIYF
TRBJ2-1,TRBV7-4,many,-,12,TGTGCCAGCAGCCCCCCTAAGAATGAGCAGTTCTTC,CASSPPKNEQFF
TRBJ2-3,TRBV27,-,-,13,TGTGCCAGCAGGCGTCCGGGTTCAGATACGCAGTATTTT,CASRRPGSDTQYF
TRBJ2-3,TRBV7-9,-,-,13,TGTGCCAGCAGCGAACGAGTCACAGATACGCAGTATTTT,CASSERVTDTQYF
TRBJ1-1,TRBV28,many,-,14,TGTGCCAGCACCTACCCCGGGGGAAACACTGAAGCTTTCTTT,CASTYPGGNTEAFF
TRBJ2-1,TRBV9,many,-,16,TGTGCCAGCAGCGTAGTAGCCAGCTCCATTGGGAATGAGCAGTTCTTC,CASSVVASSIGNEQFF
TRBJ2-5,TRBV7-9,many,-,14,TGTGCCAGCAGCAGCGGCTTAGGCCAAGAGACCCAGTACTTC,CASSSGLGQETQYF
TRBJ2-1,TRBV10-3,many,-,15,TGTGCCATCAGTCGAGACAATTCAGGTTACAATGAGCAGTTCTTC,CAISRDNSGYNEQFF
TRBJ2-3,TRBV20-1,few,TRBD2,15,TGCAGTGCTAGAGATGGCGGGAGGGCCTCAGATACGCAGTATTTT,CSARDGGRASDTQYF
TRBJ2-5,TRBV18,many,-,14,TGTGCCAGCACCCAGAACAGGGAAGTAGAGACCCAGTACTTC,CASTQNREVETQYF
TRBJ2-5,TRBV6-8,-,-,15,TGTGCCAGCAGTTACTTAGGTTCTCTGGGAGAGACCCAGTACTTC,CASSYLGSLGETQYF
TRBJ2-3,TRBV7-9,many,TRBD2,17,TGTGCCAGCAGCTTAGGTGATACTAGCGGACCAGAGGATACGCAGTATTTT,CASSLGDTSGPEDTQYF
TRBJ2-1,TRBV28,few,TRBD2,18,TGTGCCAGCAGTTTATTTCGGAGGCTAGCGGGAGGGTACAATGAGCAGTTCTTC,CASSLFRRLAGGYNEQFF
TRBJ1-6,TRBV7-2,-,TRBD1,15,TGTGCCAGCAGCGCCCGACAGGGGATGGTCTCACCCCTCCACTTT,CASSARQGMVSPLHF
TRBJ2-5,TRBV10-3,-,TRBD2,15,TGTGCCATCAGAGAGGAGCGGGATTACCAAGAGACCCAGTACTTC,CAIREERDYQETQYF
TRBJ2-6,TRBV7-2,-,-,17,TGTGCCAGCAGCTCGACAACCTCATTATCTGGGGCCAACGTCCTGACTTTC,CASSSTTSLSGANVLTF
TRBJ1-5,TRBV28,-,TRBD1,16,TGTGCCAGCAGACGCCGACAGGGAGGCTTTAATCAGCCCCAGCATTTT,CASRRRQGGFNQPQHF
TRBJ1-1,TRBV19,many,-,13,TGTGCCACCAACGGGGCCCACGGCACTGAAGCTTTCTTT,CATNGAHGTEAFF
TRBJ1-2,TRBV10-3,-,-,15,TGTGCCATCAGTGAACTTGACAGGTACAACTATGGCTACACCTTC,CAISELDRYNYGYTF